This T cell receptor beta chain appears in the sequencing data of a study of response to subunit inactivated influenza vaccine. Via MiXCR, TCRdb re-called the RT-PCR reads, giving one row per CDR3 protein. The sample holds around 750,000 distinct CDR3 sequences, about 20% seen once. The V gene's germline CDR1 is LGHNA and CDR2 YNFKEQ. The CDR3 has 16 amino acids. This clonotype occurred a few times. The junction differs from germline at one of its ends, possibly a read error. The rearrangement links TRBV4-2 to TRBJ2-7; 11 positions match TRBD1. The TCR was taken from a man in his fifties or sixties who received an inactivated influenza vaccine. Specimen: PBMCs from blood, collected 5 days after vaccination. CDR3 sequence (DNA): TGTGCCAGCAGCCAAGATGTCGGGACAGGGGGTCCTCAGGGCGACTTC. It is translated as CASSQDVGTGGPQGDF.